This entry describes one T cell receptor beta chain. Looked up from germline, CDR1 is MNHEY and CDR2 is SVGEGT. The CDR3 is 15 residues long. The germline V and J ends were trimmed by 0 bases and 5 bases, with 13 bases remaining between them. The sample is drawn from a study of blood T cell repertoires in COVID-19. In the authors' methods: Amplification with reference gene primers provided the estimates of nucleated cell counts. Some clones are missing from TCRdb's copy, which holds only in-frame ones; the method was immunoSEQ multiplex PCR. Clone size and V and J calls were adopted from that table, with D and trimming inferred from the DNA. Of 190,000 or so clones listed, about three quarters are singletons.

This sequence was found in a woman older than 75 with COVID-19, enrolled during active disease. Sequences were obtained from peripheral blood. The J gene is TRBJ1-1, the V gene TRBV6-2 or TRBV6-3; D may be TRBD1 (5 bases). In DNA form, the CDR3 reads TGTGCCAGCAGTTACTCAGGGGAAGGAGAAACTGAAGCTTTCTTT. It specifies CASSYSGEGETEAFF.